This entry concerns a single T cell receptor (beta chain). No antigen is known for it. The sample comes from a study of cytomegalovirus exposure and HLA in healthy donors. Findings of the study overall: Segments of the TCR beta V type were, in most cases, productive about 87% or about 30% of the time in an earlier analysis. No immune exposure information besides CMV serostatus was available. The study dropped some indistinguishable V segments, TRBV6-2 and TRBV6-3 among them.

Trimming removed 0 bases at V and 6 bases at J, with 13 bases between. CDR1 SGHRS and CDR2 YFSETQ come from the germline V gene. CDR3 length equals 15 residues. PCR amplification relied on 60 Vbeta primers (plus 13 Jbeta primers). The method was immunoSEQ multiplex PCR; TCRdb's version includes in-frame clones alone and lacks a portion of them. The sample holds over 60,000 clones, around 66% seen once. The receptor was isolated from a male donor in good health and CMV-seropositive. The rearrangement links TRBV5-1 to TRBJ2-1, with D perhaps matching TRBD2 (6 bases). Sequences were obtained from PBMCs. DNA of the CDR3: TGCGCCAGCAGCTTGGCTGGGCTAGCGACCAATGAGCAGTTCTTC. Protein product: CASSLAGLATNEQFF.